These 16 T cell receptor beta chains were all obtained from the same sample, sequenced in a study of T-cell memory formation after mild COVID-19. From the 5' RACE reads, TCRdb called clonotypes with MiXCR, one entry per CDR3 protein. The sample includes about 420,000 distinct CDR3 sequences, under 25% seen only once; the top ten take over 10%. The sequenced sample consisted of PBMCs or a T cell subset sorted from them (not recorded which). The receptors were sampled from an adult woman who had mild COVID-19 (a few samples of this study predate the infection). Cell type and time point are not known.

The chain employs TRBV6-2 or TRBV6-3 and TRBJ1-2; possibly TRBD1 for D (6 bases). This CDR3 is built from 13 residues. The germline gives CDR1 MNHEY, CDR2 SVGEGT. Deletions cut 5 bases from V and 2 bases from J, with 9 bases between. Here the CDR3 reads CASSDGQNYGYTF. In DNA form, the CDR3 reads TGTGCCAGCAGTGATGGACAGAACTATGGCTACACCTTC.

In its sample, this clonotype was seen a few times. The chain combines TRBV12-3 or TRBV12-4 with TRBJ1-6; the match to TRBD1 covers 7 bases. This CDR3 has 14 residues. V was clipped by 4 bases and J by 4 bases; unmatched bases: 1. In DNA, the CDR3 is TGTGCCAGCAGTTGGGGACAGTATAATTCACCCCTCCACTTT. This codes for CASSWGQYNSPLHF.

V and J are TRBV10-3 and TRBJ1-1; D not certain. Germline-derived CDR1 and CDR2 are ENHRY and SYGVKD. This CDR3 contains 15 residues. Trimming cost V 6 bases and J 0 bases, with 14 bases left between them. The CDR3 sequence: CAISLASGMNTEAFF. CDR3 bases: TGTGCCATCAGCCTCGCGAGCGGTATGAACACTGAAGCTTTCTTT.

The chain recombines TRBV30 with TRBJ1-2, with D uncertain. Germline lookup yields CDR1 GTSNPN and CDR2 SVGIG (reference sequence). This CDR3 has 14 amino acids. V lost 3 bases, J lost 1 base, and 12 bases lay in between. The CDR3 region has the DNA TGTGCCTGGAGACAAGGGTTTTTTAACTATGGCTACACCTTC. It encodes CAWRQGFFNYGYTF.

This clonotype was seen only once. V is TRBV25-1 and J is TRBJ2-7, with no clear D. Germline-derived CDR1 and CDR2 are MGHDK and SYGVNS. Trimming cost V 5 bases and J 1 base, with 12 bases left between them. The CDR3 loop spans 14 amino acids. The CDR3 DNA sequence: TGTGCCAGCAGTCGCGACGGGTTGTCCTACGAGCAGTACTTC. It codes for CASSRDGLSYEQYF.

This clonotype was picked up many times. The chain recombines TRBV25-1 with TRBJ2-6, with 8 bases aligning to TRBD1. The CDR3 extends over 17 amino acids. The ends lost 3 bases at V and 1 base at J; junction bases unmatched: 5. Germline CDR1 and CDR2: MGHDK and SYGVNS. The CDR3, as DNA: TGTGCCAGCAGTGAGGCAGGGGGCGAATCTGGGGCCAACGTCCTGACTTTC. Its protein product is CASSEAGGESGANVLTF.

The rearrangement joins TRBV7-6 to TRBJ2-5, with 7 nucleotides matching TRBD2. The ends lost 2 bases at V and 9 bases at J; junction bases unmatched: 3. The CDR3 contains 12 residues. Looked up from germline, CDR1 is SGHVS and CDR2 is FNYEAQ. The CDR3 reads CASSLWEGSQYF. The CDR3 region has the DNA TGTGCCAGCAGCTTATGGGAGGGGTCCCAGTACTTC.

The rearrangement joins TRBV3-1 to TRBJ1-2; TRBD1 agrees at 10 bases. J was trimmed by 6 bases and V by 2 bases; bases with no gene match: 9. The CDR3 has 16 residues. Germline CDR1 and CDR2: LGHDT and YNNKEL (reference sequence). The CDR3 nucleotides read TGTGCCAGCAGCCAACATGGGGGACAGGGGATCGATGGCTACACCTTC. Its translation: CASSQHGGQGIDGYTF.

The gene calls are TRBV20-1 and TRBJ2-7, with unresolved D. Between the trimmed V and J ends, which lost 3 bases and 5 bases, there was a span of 14 bases. The CDR3 length is 13 residues. Germline V gene lookup returns CDR1 DFQATT and CDR2 SNEGSKA (reference sequence). The CDR3 protein is CSARAGSKNEQYF. In nucleotides, the CDR3 is TGCAGTGCTAGGGCTGGTAGCAAGAACGAGCAGTACTTC.

This clonotype came up a few times. This chain links TRBV7-3 with TRBJ2-1; 8 nucleotides agree with TRBD1. Germline lookup yields CDR1 SGHTA and CDR2 FQGTGA. This CDR3 comprises 14 residues. Trimming cost V 5 bases and J 9 bases; bases outside gene matches: 9. CDR3 DNA: TGTGCCAGCAGCCCAGGGGGCGGTCTGGGTGAGCAGTTCTTC. Translated: CASSPGGGLGEQFF.

This chain connects TRBV7-6 to TRBJ1-5, with 10 bases that match TRBD1. Germline V gives CDR1 SGHVS, CDR2 FNYEAQ. This CDR3 is 17 amino acids long. Trimming at V came to 5 bases and at J to 0 bases, leaving 7 bases not matched to a gene. CDR3 sequence (DNA): TGTGCCAGCAGCCGGGGACAGGGGAAAAATAGCAATCAGCCCCAGCATTTT. Translation: CASSRGQGKNSNQPQHF. Supplemented by reference TRBV7-6 and TRBJ1-5, the full variable domain reads GAGVSQSPRYKVTKRGQDVALRCDPISGHVSLYWYRQALGQGPEFLTYFNYEAQQDKSGLPNDRFSAERPEGSISTLTIQRTEQRDSAMYRCASSRGQGKNSNQPQHFGDGTRLSIL.

In its sample, this clonotype was seen many times. The chain is built from TRBV5-5 and TRBJ1-6, with D unresolved. V was cut by 1 base and J by 7 bases, with 3 bases left in between. Germline V gives CDR1 SGHKS, CDR2 YYEKEE (reference sequence). The CDR3 contains 12 residues. This chain's CDR3 is CASSLQNSPLHF. The DNA of the CDR3 is TGTGCCAGCAGCTTGCAGAATTCACCCCTCCACTTT.

A few counts support this clonotype. The V and J genes are TRBV7-9 and TRBJ2-3; D is undetermined. The CDR3 contains 16 residues. V was clipped by 6 bases and J by 6 bases, with 22 bases between them. Germline CDR1 and CDR2: SEHNR and FQNEAQ (reference sequence). CDR3 in DNA: TGTGCCAGCAGTAATCCCGCCCAGGCCCTCGATGATACGCAGTATTTT. Amino acid sequence: CASSNPAQALDDTQYF.

J is TRBJ2-3 and V is TRBV18; unclear D gene. This CDR3 is built from 14 residues. V lost 3 bases to trimming and J lost 0 bases, with 7 bases between them. In germline, CDR1 is KGHSH, CDR2 LQKENI. CDR3 residues: CASSPQRSTDTQYF. CDR3 coding DNA: TGTGCCAGCTCACCTCAGAGAAGCACAGATACGCAGTATTTT.

This clonotype occurred a few times. DNA for the CDR3: TGCGCCAGCAGCCAACCGGCCGACCGGGACAGGGATTCCTACTACAATGAGCAGTTCTTC. Translated: CASSQPADRDRDSYYNEQFF. The chain is built from TRBV4-3 and TRBJ2-1; 9 nucleotides align to TRBD1. Germline loops: CDR1 LGHNA, CDR2 YSLEER. With 2 bases clipped from V and 3 bases from J, the junction kept 17 bases outside the gene matches. The CDR3 is made up of 20 amino acids.

This clonotype was seen more than once but under ten times. This chain connects TRBV20-1 to TRBJ1-5; D call uncertain. CDR1 is DFQATT and CDR2 is SNEGSKA in the germline V gene (reference sequence). The V end lost 0 bases, the J end lost 6 bases, and 18 bases lay between the germline ends. This CDR3 contains 16 residues. The CDR3 DNA is TGCAGTGCTAGAGAATTAGTTGGGTCAGAAGTTCAGCCCCAGCATTTT. This encodes CSARELVGSEVQPQHF.